The T cell receptor (beta chain) described here comes from a study of molecular identifiers for immune sequencing clone quantification. TCRdb ran MiXCR on the PCR reads and lists one entry per CDR3 protein. The data show approximately 100,000 distinct CDR3 sequences, 35% to 40% seen once. The CDR3 runs 13 residues. The trim removed 6 bases at V and 6 bases at J, leaving 5 bases unmatched. Germline loops: CDR1 MNHEY, CDR2 SVGEGT. The sequencing input was naive CD8+ T cells from blood, with Jurkat cell RNA spiked in. Subset meaning: FACS-sorted CD8+CD4-CCR7+CD45RA+ naive T cells. The chain recombines TRBV6-2 or TRBV6-3 with TRBJ2-1; TRBD2 matches at 7 bases. The TCR was taken from a human donor in good health. Some libraries in this study had Jurkat cell RNA spiked in. The DNA for the CDR3 is TGTGCCAGCAGCATTGGACTAGTCAATGAGCAGTTCTTC. Translated, it gives CASSIGLVNEQFF.